The rows below give T cell receptor beta chains drawn from one sample of a study of blood T cell repertoires in COVID-19. TCRdb's copy holds only in-frame clones and misses some; the assay was immunoSEQ multiplex PCR. This sample has around 700,000 clones; 85% to 90% occur once, and the top ten carry roughly 0.26%. Sample: peripheral blood. These TCRs come from a woman in her late teens or twenties with acute or convalescent COVID-19. The CDR3 runs from the conserved cysteine through the conserved F or W. A D gene is named only where the DNA matches it firmly. Size is stated for part of the rows, as once, few or many counts, or as a class when the clone is expanded.

CDR3nt: TGTGCCAGCTCACCACCGGGGGGAACGACTCAGCCCCAGCATTTT
CDR3aa: CASSPPGGTTQPQHF
j_gene: TRBJ1-5
d_gene: NA
abundance: once
v_gene: TRBV18

CDR3nt: TGTGCCAGCACCCTCAGGGATACGCAGTATTTT
CDR3aa: CASTLRDTQYF
j_gene: TRBJ2-3
d_gene: NA
abundance: NA
v_gene: TRBV21-1

CDR3nt: TGTGCCTGGAGTGTAGGGGAGAACACTGAAGCTTTCTTT
CDR3aa: CAWSVGENTEAFF
j_gene: TRBJ1-1
d_gene: NA
abundance: few
v_gene: TRBV30

CDR3nt: TGTGCCAGCAGCTTGACGCAGGGACTGAAGCCCCAGCATTTT
CDR3aa: CASSLTQGLKPQHF
j_gene: TRBJ1-5
d_gene: NA
abundance: NA
v_gene: TRBV5-5

CDR3nt: TGTGCCAGCAGTTTGGACAGCCTCTCCGAGCAGTACTTC
CDR3aa: CASSLDSLSEQYF
j_gene: TRBJ2-7
d_gene: NA
abundance: NA
v_gene: TRBV27

CDR3nt: TGTGCCAGCAGCTTACCGGGACAGACTGCCTACGAGCAGTACTTC
CDR3aa: CASSLPGQTAYEQYF
j_gene: TRBJ2-7
d_gene: TRBD1
abundance: NA
v_gene: TRBV7-9

CDR3nt: TGTGCCACCAGCGGAACCGGGACAGGGGAAAAACTGTTTTTT
CDR3aa: CATSGTGTGEKLFF
j_gene: TRBJ1-4
d_gene: TRBD1
abundance: NA
v_gene: TRBV15

CDR3nt: TGTGCCAGCAGCGTAGACAGGGGCGCAGGATACGAGCAGTACTTC
CDR3aa: CASSVDRGAGYEQYF
j_gene: TRBJ2-7
d_gene: TRBD1
abundance: NA
v_gene: TRBV7-7

CDR3nt: TGTGCCAGCAGTGAGGTTTGGGAGGGGTTCTATGGCTACACCTTC
CDR3aa: CASSEVWEGFYGYTF
j_gene: TRBJ1-2
d_gene: NA
abundance: NA
v_gene: TRBV2

CDR3nt: TGCGCCAGCAGCGGAGGACAGGTGGCCTACGAGCAGTACTTC
CDR3aa: CASSGGQVAYEQYF
j_gene: TRBJ2-7
d_gene: TRBD1
abundance: NA
v_gene: TRBV5-1

CDR3nt: TGCGCCAGCAGCTTGGGGACAGGGAATGAAAAACTGTTTTTT
CDR3aa: CASSLGTGNEKLFF
j_gene: TRBJ1-4
d_gene: TRBD1
abundance: NA
v_gene: TRBV5-1

CDR3nt: TGTGCCAGCCAGGGTGTCGTACAGCCCCAGCATTTT
CDR3aa: CASQGVVQPQHF
j_gene: TRBJ1-5
d_gene: NA
abundance: NA
v_gene: TRBV6-1

CDR3nt: TGTGCCAGCACCACCGGGACAGGGGGCAATGAGCAGTTCTTC
CDR3aa: CASTTGTGGNEQFF
j_gene: TRBJ2-1
d_gene: TRBD1
abundance: NA
v_gene: TRBV9

CDR3nt: TGTGCCATCAGCTCGAGGGGAGGACAGGAGATAAGGAACACTGAAGCTTTCTTT
CDR3aa: CAISSRGGQEIRNTEAFF
j_gene: TRBJ1-1
d_gene: TRBD1
abundance: NA
v_gene: TRBV10-3

CDR3nt: TGTGCCACCAGTGACGGCCGACAGCGGGCCACTTCGGGGGAGCTGTTTTTT
CDR3aa: CATSDGRQRATSGELFF
j_gene: TRBJ2-2
d_gene: NA
abundance: NA
v_gene: TRBV24-1

CDR3nt: TGTGCCACCAGTGATTTGAGGCAGGGAAACGGCTACACCTTC
CDR3aa: CATSDLRQGNGYTF
j_gene: TRBJ1-2
d_gene: NA
abundance: NA
v_gene: TRBV24-1

CDR3nt: TGCGCCAGCAGCGCGGGACAGGGGAATCAGCCCCAGCATTTT
CDR3aa: CASSAGQGNQPQHF
j_gene: TRBJ1-5
d_gene: TRBD1
abundance: few
v_gene: TRBV5-1

CDR3nt: TGTGCCAGCAGTGTCGACAGGGTGAGCACAGATACGCAGTATTTT
CDR3aa: CASSVDRVSTDTQYF
j_gene: TRBJ2-3
d_gene: TRBD1
abundance: NA
v_gene: TRBV6-4

CDR3nt: TGCGCCAGCAGCCAATGGCCGGCAGGGAGGAAAGACTATGGCTACACCTTC
CDR3aa: CASSQWPAGRKDYGYTF
j_gene: TRBJ1-2
d_gene: NA
abundance: NA
v_gene: TRBV4-1

CDR3nt: TGTGCCATCAGTGGAGGGACTTACACTGAAGCTTTCTTT
CDR3aa: CAISGGTYTEAFF
j_gene: TRBJ1-1
d_gene: NA
abundance: NA
v_gene: TRBV10-3

CDR3nt: TGTGCCAGCAGTTCGCCGACAGGGGACTACAATGAGCAGTTCTTC
CDR3aa: CASSSPTGDYNEQFF
j_gene: TRBJ2-1
d_gene: TRBD1
abundance: NA
v_gene: TRBV6-1

CDR3nt: TGTGCCAGCAGCTTCGAGGCAGGGGGGAACACCGGGGAGCTGTTTTTT
CDR3aa: CASSFEAGGNTGELFF
j_gene: TRBJ2-2
d_gene: TRBD1
abundance: once
v_gene: TRBV7-6

CDR3nt: TGTGCCTGGAACCGGGACAGGGGGAACACTGAAGCTTTCTTT
CDR3aa: CAWNRDRGNTEAFF
j_gene: TRBJ1-1
d_gene: TRBD1
abundance: NA
v_gene: TRBV30

CDR3nt: TGTGCCAGCAGCGCCGGGACAGGGAGAGAGCAGCCCCAGCATTTT
CDR3aa: CASSAGTGREQPQHF
j_gene: TRBJ1-5
d_gene: TRBD1
abundance: NA
v_gene: TRBV5-4

CDR3nt: TGTGCCATCAGTGACCCGGCCGTGGGGGGACCTCTAGCCAAAAACATTCAGTACTTC
CDR3aa: CAISDPAVGGPLAKNIQYF
j_gene: TRBJ2-4
d_gene: NA
abundance: NA
v_gene: TRBV10-3

CDR3nt: TGTGCCAGCAGCATAGGACTCGGCTATGGCTACACCTTC
CDR3aa: CASSIGLGYGYTF
j_gene: TRBJ1-2
d_gene: NA
abundance: NA
v_gene: TRBV28

CDR3nt: TGTGCCAGCAGCCAAGATGTAAGGAGGGCCTATGGCTACACCTTC
CDR3aa: CASSQDVRRAYGYTF
j_gene: TRBJ1-2
d_gene: NA
abundance: NA
v_gene: TRBV3-1/TRBV3-2

CDR3nt: TGTGCCAGCTCAGCCGGGGGGCCCATAGGGACACAAGTCCACAGGGCTTTCTTT
CDR3aa: CASSAGGPIGTQVHRAFF
j_gene: TRBJ1-1
d_gene: NA
abundance: NA
v_gene: TRBV14

CDR3nt: TGTGCCAGCAGCCACCAGCCAAGGACAGGGGGAAATGGCTACACCTTC
CDR3aa: CASSHQPRTGGNGYTF
j_gene: TRBJ1-2
d_gene: TRBD1
abundance: NA
v_gene: TRBV7-8

CDR3nt: TGTGCCAGCAGCTTAGTTCCGGGGGGCACCTACGAGCAGTACTTC
CDR3aa: CASSLVPGGTYEQYF
j_gene: TRBJ2-7
d_gene: NA
abundance: NA
v_gene: TRBV7-6

CDR3nt: TGCAGTGCTAGGGGGGCCGAGCAGTACTTC
CDR3aa: CSARGAEQYF
j_gene: TRBJ2-7
d_gene: NA
abundance: NA
v_gene: TRBV20-1

CDR3nt: TGTGCCAGCAGTTACTTTACGGCTAACTATGGCTACACCTTC
CDR3aa: CASSYFTANYGYTF
j_gene: TRBJ1-2
d_gene: NA
abundance: NA
v_gene: TRBV6-6

CDR3nt: TGTGCCAGCAGTTCGGGGTTCATCAACGAGCAGTACTTC
CDR3aa: CASSSGFINEQYF
j_gene: TRBJ2-7
d_gene: NA
abundance: NA
v_gene: TRBV12-3/TRBV12-4

CDR3nt: TGTGCCAGCAGGGGACAGAATAATTCACCCCTCCACTTT
CDR3aa: CASRGQNNSPLHF
j_gene: TRBJ1-6
d_gene: TRBD1
abundance: NA
v_gene: TRBV12-3/TRBV12-4

CDR3nt: TGTGCCTGGATGTTGACAGACGTATGGACCGGGGAGCTGTTTTTT
CDR3aa: CAWMLTDVWTGELFF
j_gene: TRBJ2-2
d_gene: NA
abundance: NA
v_gene: TRBV30

CDR3nt: TGTGCCAGCAGTCACGGACTAGCCCCAAGCACAGATACGCAGTATTTT
CDR3aa: CASSHGLAPSTDTQYF
j_gene: TRBJ2-3
d_gene: TRBD2
abundance: NA
v_gene: TRBV6-2/TRBV6-3

CDR3nt: TGCGCCAGCAGCCGGGACAGGGACTACGAGCAGTACTTC
CDR3aa: CASSRDRDYEQYF
j_gene: TRBJ2-7
d_gene: TRBD1
abundance: NA
v_gene: TRBV4-3

CDR3nt: TGTGCCAGCAGCCTCCCCCGGGGGGCCCTCGGCACAGATACGCAGTATTTT
CDR3aa: CASSLPRGALGTDTQYF
j_gene: TRBJ2-3
d_gene: NA
abundance: NA
v_gene: TRBV7-2

CDR3nt: TGTGCCAGCAGCCTGTGGACAGGGGCTATGGGCGAGCAGTACTTC
CDR3aa: CASSLWTGAMGEQYF
j_gene: TRBJ2-7
d_gene: TRBD1
abundance: NA
v_gene: TRBV3-1/TRBV3-2

CDR3nt: TGTGCCAGCAGCGTAGGGAGAGACAGGGGAAGCGCTGAAGCTTTCTTT
CDR3aa: CASSVGRDRGSAEAFF
j_gene: TRBJ1-1
d_gene: TRBD1
abundance: NA
v_gene: TRBV9

CDR3nt: TGTGCCAGCAGCCAGAATCGACAGGGGCGGAGTGGCTACACCTTC
CDR3aa: CASSQNRQGRSGYTF
j_gene: TRBJ1-2
d_gene: TRBD1
abundance: NA
v_gene: TRBV6-2/TRBV6-3

CDR3nt: TGTGCCAGCAGCCAAGATATTGGAGCGGGGGGCCTGGAGACCCAGTACTTC
CDR3aa: CASSQDIGAGGLETQYF
j_gene: TRBJ2-5
d_gene: TRBD2
abundance: NA
v_gene: TRBV3-1/TRBV3-2

CDR3nt: TGCGCCAGCAGCCGATCCCCAATGGACAGTACTAATGAAAAACTGTTTTTT
CDR3aa: CASSRSPMDSTNEKLFF
j_gene: TRBJ1-4
d_gene: NA
abundance: NA
v_gene: TRBV5-1

CDR3nt: TGTGCCAGCAGCCTCGACAGGGCTTCGGGATCACCCCTCCACTTT
CDR3aa: CASSLDRASGSPLHF
j_gene: TRBJ1-6
d_gene: TRBD1
abundance: NA
v_gene: TRBV7-2

CDR3nt: TGTGCCAGCAGTGAAGACGTCGGGGGGGGCCACAATGAGCAGTTCTTC
CDR3aa: CASSEDVGGGHNEQFF
j_gene: TRBJ2-1
d_gene: TRBD2
abundance: NA
v_gene: TRBV6-1

CDR3nt: TGTGCCAGCAGACCTCCGACGGGGGGTGAAGCTTTCTTT
CDR3aa: CASRPPTGGEAFF
j_gene: TRBJ1-1
d_gene: NA
abundance: NA
v_gene: TRBV28

CDR3nt: TGCGCCAGCAGCCAAGGACAGACAGATCAGCCCCAGCATTTT
CDR3aa: CASSQGQTDQPQHF
j_gene: TRBJ1-5
d_gene: NA
abundance: NA
v_gene: TRBV4-3

CDR3nt: TGCGCCAGCAGCTTGGGCGGGGGAGGAGGCTACACCTTC
CDR3aa: CASSLGGGGGYTF
j_gene: TRBJ1-2
d_gene: NA
abundance: NA
v_gene: TRBV5-1

CDR3nt: TGTGCCAGCAGCATCCTAATGACAGGGCGCTATGGCTACACCTTC
CDR3aa: CASSILMTGRYGYTF
j_gene: TRBJ1-2
d_gene: TRBD1
abundance: once
v_gene: TRBV6-5

CDR3nt: TGTGCCAGCAGTTTTGGGGTAGTGAGGACAGGGAAAATTGAAAACTATGGCTACACCTTC
CDR3aa: CASSFGVVRTGKIENYGYTF
j_gene: TRBJ1-2
d_gene: TRBD1
abundance: NA
v_gene: TRBV27